Each of the 31 T cell receptor beta chains below was sequenced from the same sample in a study of blood T cell repertoires in COVID-19. Sequenced by immunoSEQ multiplex PCR; TCRdb stores in-frame clones only, minus some. Of around 190,000 clones listed, more than 85% are singletons. Sequenced material: peripheral blood. The origin of the receptors is a man in his thirties or forties with acute or convalescent COVID-19.

The gene calls are TRBV19 and TRBJ1-5; 7 nucleotides agree with TRBD1. This CDR3 has 17 amino acids. CDR1 is LNHDA, CDR2 SQIVND, per germline (reference sequence). The V gene end was trimmed by 0 bases and the J gene end by 3 bases; junction bases not matched to a gene: 8. For the CDR3, the DNA is TGTGCCAGTAGTATAGATCACCCGGGACAGATCAATCAGCCCCAGCATTTT. This encodes CASSIDHPGQINQPQHF.

This rearrangement joins TRBV5-5 to TRBJ1-6; possibly TRBD1 for D (5 bases). The CDR3 has 17 amino acids. Germline V gene sequence: CDR1 SGHKS, CDR2 YYEKEE (reference sequence). The germline V and J ends were trimmed by 0 bases and 6 bases, with 16 bases remaining between them. The CDR3 region is CASSLASRVISNSPLHF. Here the CDR3 DNA reads TGTGCCAGCAGCTTGGCCTCCAGGGTAATTAGTAATTCACCCCTCCACTTT.

This rearrangement joins TRBV11-2 to TRBJ1-5; a weak D match, TRBD1 (6 bases). With 3 bases removed from V and 7 bases from J, the gap between germline ends came to 10 bases. Germline loops: CDR1 SGHAT, CDR2 FQNNGV. There are 13 residues in the CDR3. CDR3 region: CASSLGAVQPQHF. In DNA form, the CDR3 reads TGTGCCAGCAGCTTGGGGGCCGTGCAGCCCCAGCATTTT.

This chain joins TRBV5-1 and TRBJ1-6; 7 bases map to TRBD1. Germline V gene sequence: CDR1 SGHRS, CDR2 YFSETQ. The CDR3 spans 16 residues. Trimming removed 6 bases from V and 4 bases from J; junction bases left unmatched: 10. The CDR3 region is CASTPGRDSYNSPLHF. CDR3 DNA sequence: TGCGCCAGCACCCCGGGACGGGACAGTTATAATTCACCCCTCCACTTT.

The chain combines TRBV29-1 with TRBJ2-1; 8 nucleotides match TRBD2. The CDR3 sequence is 13 residues long. V lost 3 bases to trimming and J lost 7 bases; unmatched junction nucleotides: 5. The V gene's germline CDR1 is SQVTM and CDR2 ANQGSEA. CDR3 protein: CSVDRTSRNEQFF. CDR3 nucleotide sequence: TGCAGCGTTGACCGGACTAGCCGGAATGAGCAGTTCTTC.

The V call is TRBV19, the J call TRBJ2-6; D may be TRBD2 (6 bases). This CDR3 region has 17 residues. Trimming removed 3 bases from V and 0 bases from J, with 12 bases in between. The germline V gene encodes CDR1 LNHDA and CDR2 SQIVND (reference sequence). CDR3: CASSMGGLFSGANVLTF. The CDR3 DNA reads TGTGCCAGTAGTATGGGGGGTTTATTCTCTGGGGCCAACGTCCTGACTTTC.

The V and J genes are TRBV5-1 and TRBJ2-3, with 7 bases fitting TRBD2. The CDR3 runs to 15 residues. V was clipped by 4 bases and J by 2 bases; unmatched bases: 7. The germline V gene encodes CDR1 SGHRS and CDR2 YFSETQ. The DNA for the CDR3 is TGCGCCAGCAGCAGAGCGGGACTCTACACAGATACGCAGTATTTT. Its protein is CASSRAGLYTDTQYF.

The genes are TRBV7-6 and TRBJ2-7; tentative D call: TRBD1 (6 bases). The CDR3 covers 15 residues. Trimming pared 4 bases from V and 3 bases from J, leaving 16 bases between. The germline V gene has CDR1 SGHVS and CDR2 FNYEAQ. As DNA, the CDR3 is TGTGCCAGCAGCTCTCAGGGGAGTTTGGACTACGAGCAGTACTTC. It encodes CASSSQGSLDYEQYF.

This chain connects TRBV5-1 to TRBJ2-1, with no clear D. Per the germline V gene, CDR1 is SGHRS and CDR2 is YFSETQ. The germline V and J ends were trimmed by 0 bases and 6 bases, with 7 bases remaining between them. The CDR3 has 13 residues. The CDR3 DNA reads TGCGCCAGCAGCTTGGTGCGGATCAATGAGCAGTTCTTC. The encoded protein is CASSLVRINEQFF.

The rearrangement joins TRBV16 to TRBJ1-1; 8 positions agree with TRBD1. The CDR3 length is 15 residues. Germline trimming cut 2 bases from V and 1 base from J; bases unmatched to any gene: 3. The germline V gene encodes CDR1 KGHSY and CDR2 FQNENV. As DNA, the CDR3 is TGTGCCAGCAGCCAACTGACAGGGGCGAACACTGAAGCTTTCTTT. Amino acid sequence: CASSQLTGANTEAFF.

The rearrangement joins TRBV9 to TRBJ2-7; D may be TRBD1 (6 bases). This CDR3 is built from 14 residues. CDR1 and CDR2 (germline): SGDLS, YYNGEE. Trimming cost V 2 bases and J 2 bases, with 11 bases left between them. The CDR3 region has the DNA TGTGCCAGCAGCGTTTCGGACAGTCCCTACGAGCAGTACTTC. Its translation is CASSVSDSPYEQYF.

V is TRBV6-5 and J is TRBJ2-7, with a possible D match to TRBD1 (5 bases). The CDR3 totals 15 residues. Trimming took 0 bases from V and 6 from J, leaving 15 bases between them. In germline, CDR1 is MNHEY, CDR2 SVGAGI. This CDR3 reads CASSYSYRSSVEQYF. As DNA, the CDR3 is TGTGCCAGCAGTTACTCGTACAGGTCCTCGGTCGAGCAGTACTTC.

This clone is a singleton in its sample. The V gene is TRBV27, the J gene TRBJ2-1; TRBD2 aligns across 10 bases. After removal of 5 bases from V and 0 bases from J, the junction contained 7 bases not matched to a gene. The CDR3 loop spans 17 amino acids. Germline values: CDR1 MNHEY, CDR2 SMNVEV (reference sequence). CDR3 DNA sequence: TGTGCCAGCAGTCGGGGACTAGCGAGAGGCTCCTACAATGAGCAGTTCTTC. Protein sequence: CASSRGLARGSYNEQFF.

The chain links TRBV30 to TRBJ1-2; D might be TRBD1 (5 bases). CDR1 and CDR2 (germline): GTSNPN, SVGIG (reference sequence). The length of the CDR3 is 13 residues. Deletions cut 3 bases from V and 2 bases from J, with 10 bases between. The CDR3 sequence: CAWSPPGNYGYTF. The DNA of the CDR3 is TGTGCCTGGAGCCCGCCAGGGAACTATGGCTACACCTTC.

V gene TRBV24-1 combines with J gene TRBJ1-1; TRBD1 matches 7 bases. The junction had 2 bases not matched to a gene; V was cut back by 7 bases and J by 1 base. The CDR3 runs 13 residues. CDR1 KGHDR and CDR2 SFDVKD come from the germline V gene. The CDR3 region is CATRGQQNTEAFF. CDR3 sequence (DNA): TGTGCCACCAGGGGACAGCAGAACACTGAAGCTTTCTTT.

The DNA for the CDR3 is TGTGCCAGCACCGTCAAGACAGGGTTTCAGCCCCAGCATTTT. As protein: CASTVKTGFQPQHF. The chain is built from TRBV6-5 and TRBJ1-5; 7 nucleotides agree with TRBD1. Germline V lookup: CDR1 MNHEY, CDR2 SVGAGI. Trimming cost V 7 bases and J 6 bases; bases outside gene matches: 9. The CDR3 sequence is 14 residues long.

The chain combines TRBV7-6 with TRBJ2-1; D may be TRBD2 (7 bases). Trimming pared 5 bases from V and 10 bases from J, leaving 21 bases between. The CDR3 has 15 amino acids. Germline V lookup: CDR1 SGHVS, CDR2 FNYEAQ. CDR3 loop: CASSPTTGSGGEQFF. CDR3 bases: TGTGCCAGCAGCCCAACAACGGGATCGGGGGGCGAGCAGTTCTTC.

This chain connects TRBV28 to TRBJ1-2; the D is unclear. Germline V gene lookup returns CDR1 MDHEN and CDR2 SYDVKM. CDR3 length equals 12 residues. V lost 6 bases and J lost 9, with 14 bases in between. The CDR3: CASRIRGDRYTF. CDR3 nucleotide sequence: TGTGCCAGCAGAATTCGTGGAGATCGCTACACCTTC.

The rearrangement uses TRBV5-6 and TRBJ1-1; the D gene is possibly TRBD1 (5 bases). The CDR3 extends over 15 amino acids. V was pared by 0 bases and J by 0 bases, with 9 bases between. CDR1 and CDR2 (germline): SGHDT, YYEEEE. The CDR3 DNA reads TGTGCCAGCAGCTTGGTTGGGGGGGTGAACACTGAAGCTTTCTTT. Encoded protein: CASSLVGGVNTEAFF.

V and J are TRBV19 and TRBJ2-1, with 12 bases lining up with TRBD2. This CDR3 spans 16 amino acids. Losses at the gene ends were 4 bases for V and 2 bases for J; bases not matched to a gene: 3. Germline V lookup: CDR1 LNHDA, CDR2 SQIVND (reference sequence). CDR3 protein: CASSRPSGRAYNEQFF. In DNA form, the CDR3 reads TGTGCCAGTAGTAGACCTAGCGGGAGGGCCTACAATGAGCAGTTCTTC.

This clone appeared once. This sample includes further DNA sequences coding for the same CDR3. The CDR3 spells CASSPDRGGGGYTF. The CDR3 DNA sequence: TGTGCCAGCTCCCCTGACAGGGGTGGTGGTGGCTACACCTTC. The V and J genes are TRBV18 and TRBJ1-2, with TRBD1 matching 8 bases. The CDR3 has 14 residues. The junction had 10 bases not matched to a gene; V was cut back by 6 bases and J by 7 bases. CDR1 KGHSH and CDR2 LQKENI come from the germline V gene.

This chain links TRBV7-2 with TRBJ1-1; D is perhaps TRBD1 (6 bases). The CDR3 length is 16 residues. Germline V CDR1 and CDR2: SGHTA, FQGNSA. Trimming shortened V by 1 base and J by 0 bases, and 12 bases separated the two germline ends. As DNA, the CDR3 is TGTGCCAGCAGCTTAGTTCAGGGGAAGATGAACACTGAAGCTTTCTTT. It specifies CASSLVQGKMNTEAFF.

V and J are TRBV25-1 and TRBJ1-2, with TRBD1 identical over 7 bases. CDR3 length equals 17 residues. Per the germline V gene, CDR1 is MGHDK and CDR2 is SYGVNS. The trim removed 4 bases at V and 0 bases at J, leaving 11 bases unmatched. As DNA, the CDR3 is TGTGCCAGCAGTGGAACCGGAGGACAGGCCGCTAACTATGGCTACACCTTC. As protein: CASSGTGGQAANYGYTF.

This sequence joins TRBV12-3 or TRBV12-4 and TRBJ1-5; D is ambiguous. The CDR3 consists of 13 residues. Trimming pared 1 base from V and 4 bases from J, leaving 5 bases between. Written as DNA, the CDR3 is TGTGCCAGCAGTTTAGAGCCAAATCAGCCCCAGCATTTT. Amino acids: CASSLEPNQPQHF.

This sequence joins TRBV21-1 and TRBJ1-5; TRBD1, as called in the table, went unchecked against the DNA. TRBV21-1 is a pseudogene. CDR3 length equals 20 residues. The CDR3 coding sequence is TGTGCCAGCAGCAAAGCGCCAACAGGGCTCGTGCGCTATAGCAATCAGCCCCAGCATTTT. Encoded protein: CASSKAPTGLVRYSNQPQHF.

The chain combines TRBV19 with TRBJ1-1; D ambiguous. Deletions cut 5 bases from V and 4 bases from J, with 8 bases between. The CDR3 spans 12 residues. CDR1 and CDR2 (germline): LNHDA, SQIVND (reference sequence). In DNA, the CDR3 is TGTGCCAGTAGTCAGAGACTCACTGAAGCTTTCTTT. Translating gives CASSQRLTEAFF.

The V call is TRBV28, the J call TRBJ2-1; TRBD1 might be the D (5 bases). CDR3 size: 13 residues. The germline V and J ends were trimmed by 8 bases and 5 bases, with 13 bases remaining between them. Germline loops: CDR1 MDHEN, CDR2 SYDVKM. CDR3 loop: CASRYRQNNEQFF. The CDR3, as DNA: TGTGCCAGCCGTTACAGGCAAAACAATGAGCAGTTCTTC.

The chain has TRBV10-1 and TRBJ2-5; 9 bases match TRBD2. After removal of 2 bases from V and 1 base from J, the junction contained 2 bases not matched to a gene. The CDR3 is 15 amino acids. The germline V gene encodes CDR1 WNHNN and CDR2 SYGVQD (reference sequence). CDR3 protein: CASSEASGAQETQYF. The CDR3 region has the DNA TGCGCCAGCAGTGAGGCTAGCGGGGCCCAAGAGACCCAGTACTTC.

This clone came up a few times. The rearrangement links TRBV2 to TRBJ2-7; no clear D. Germline-derived CDR1 and CDR2 are SNHLY and FYNNEI. V dropped 1 base and J dropped 3 bases, with 7 bases sitting between them. The CDR3 spans 13 residues. CDR3 sequence: CASSEDYGYEQYF. CDR3 sequence (DNA): TGTGCCAGCAGTGAAGACTACGGCTACGAGCAGTACTTC.

The rearrangement joins TRBV6-5 to TRBJ1-4; D is ambiguous. Germline assignment: CDR1 MNHEY and CDR2 SVGAGI. Trimming removed 8 bases at V and 5 bases at J, with 18 bases between. This CDR3 comprises 15 residues. The CDR3 spells CASGPRSDLNEKLFF. Here the CDR3 DNA reads TGTGCCAGCGGCCCACGCAGCGATTTAAATGAAAAACTGTTTTTT.

V gene TRBV7-2 combines with J gene TRBJ2-7; a possible D gene is TRBD1 (6 bases). Germline V gives CDR1 SGHTA, CDR2 FQGNSA. Deletions cut 5 bases from V and 0 bases from J, with 14 bases between. The CDR3 has 15 amino acids. The CDR3 spells CASSRGQGISYEQYF. In DNA form, the CDR3 reads TGTGCCAGCAGCCGCGGCCAGGGGATCTCCTACGAGCAGTACTTC.